These 26 T cell receptor beta chains were all obtained from the same sample, sequenced in a study of Ad26.COV2.S vaccination and SARS-CoV-2 variants. Indicated treatment: some 20 received Ad26.COV2.S at low or high dose, single or two shots; a few received placebo; per-sample allocation not given. The samples date from day 63 after the first vaccine or placebo injection. TCRdb's copy holds only in-frame clones and misses some; the assay was immunoSEQ multiplex PCR. The data show approximately 480,000 clones, with 87% seen just once and about 13% held by the top ten. The sequences come from peripheral blood, collected in a trial of Ad26.COV2.S vaccine versus placebo. The origin of the receptors is a person aged 18-60 years who received the Ad26.COV2.S COVID-19 vaccine or a placebo.

The J gene is TRBJ2-1, the V gene TRBV7-2; D could derive from TRBD1 or TRBD2 (5 bases each). Between the trimmed V and J ends, which lost 3 bases and 0 bases, there was a span of 9 bases. CDR3 size: 15 residues. The germline CDR1 and CDR2 sequences are SGHTA and FQGNSA. CDR3 nucleotide sequence: TGTGCCAGCAGCTTGGGACCGAGCTCCTACAATGAGCAGTTCTTC. The encoded protein is CASSLGPSSYNEQFF.

This chain links TRBV5-4 with TRBJ2-1, with a tentative D call TRBD2 (6 bases). CDR1 and CDR2 (germline): SGHNT, YYREEE (reference sequence). CDR3 length: 16 residues. The germline V and J ends were trimmed by 0 bases and 4 bases, with 14 bases remaining between them. The CDR3 DNA is TGTGCCAGCAGCTTGGATGTCGGGAGAGGGTACAATGAGCAGTTCTTC. This codes for CASSLDVGRGYNEQFF.

This chain uses TRBV6-1 with TRBJ1-4; D is possibly TRBD1 (5 bases). This CDR3 contains 15 residues. CDR1 is MNHNS, CDR2 SASEGT, per germline. V gave up 2 bases and J gave up 7 bases, with 14 bases separating them. Here the CDR3 reads CASSEIGTQGEKLFF. The CDR3 DNA sequence: TGTGCCAGCAGTGAAATAGGCACCCAGGGTGAAAAACTGTTTTTT.

This chain connects TRBV30 to TRBJ2-7, with TRBD1 matching over 9 bases. Germline assignment: CDR1 GTSNPN and CDR2 SVGIG (reference sequence). V lost 0 bases to trimming and J lost 3 bases; unmatched junction nucleotides: 6. This CDR3 comprises 15 residues. DNA for the CDR3: TGTGCCTGGAGTGTACAGGGGGCGGTGTTCTACGAGCAGTACTTC. Translation: CAWSVQGAVFYEQYF.

V gene TRBV5-8 combines with J gene TRBJ1-5; D is perhaps TRBD1 (5 bases). Germline-derived CDR1 and CDR2 are SGHTS and YDEGEE. The CDR3 has 14 residues. Trimming shortened V by 4 bases and J by 3 bases, and 11 bases separated the two germline ends. In DNA, the CDR3 is TGTGCCAGCAGCCTAAGGGGTTTCAATCAGCCCCAGCATTTT. This translates into CASSLRGFNQPQHF.

The chain employs TRBV12-5 and TRBJ1-1, with no clear D. The germline gives CDR1 LGHNT, CDR2 FRNRAP. Trimming removed 1 base at V and 1 base at J, with 7 bases between. This CDR3 is 14 amino acids long. In DNA form, the CDR3 reads TGTGCTAGTGGTTTGGACCATGGGAACACTGAAGCTTTCTTT. It specifies CASGLDHGNTEAFF.

In this sample, this clone turned up once. V and J are TRBV30 and TRBJ1-3; unclear D gene. V lost 4 bases, J lost 0 bases, and 4 bases lay in between. CDR1 GTSNPN and CDR2 SVGIG come from the germline V gene (reference sequence). This CDR3 is built from 12 residues. The CDR3 reads CAWKHSGNTIYF. In nucleotides, the CDR3 is TGTGCCTGGAAACACTCTGGAAACACCATATATTTT.

The chain employs TRBV7-6 and TRBJ2-7, with TRBD2 matching 7 bases. This CDR3 is built from 15 residues. J was trimmed by 1 base and V by 0 bases; bases with no gene match: 3. Germline-derived CDR1 and CDR2 are SGHVS and FNYEAQ. The CDR3 DNA sequence: TGTGCCAGCAGCTTAGCTAGCGGGCCTTCCTACGAGCAGTACTTC. It translates to CASSLASGPSYEQYF.

J is TRBJ1-2 and V is TRBV18; D is unresolved. This CDR3 is 15 amino acids long. V gave up 2 bases and J gave up 2 bases, with 12 bases separating them. Germline V CDR1 and CDR2: KGHSH, LQKENI. The CDR3, as DNA: TGTGCCAGCTCACCATATCCAGACCCCAACTATGGCTACACCTTC. Its translation is CASSPYPDPNYGYTF. Full variable domain (rest looked up from reference TRBV18 and TRBJ1-2): NAGVMQNPRHLVRRRGQEARLRCSPMKGHSHVYWYRQLPEEGLKFMVYLQKENIIDESGMPKERFSAEFPKEGPSILRIQQVVRGDSAAYFCASSPYPDPNYGYTFGSGTRLTVV.

This chain links TRBV27 with TRBJ2-7; D might be TRBD2 (6 bases). The CDR3 is made up of 11 amino acids. Germline assignment: CDR1 MNHEY and CDR2 SMNVEV (reference sequence). V was cut by 7 bases and J by 3 bases, with 7 bases left in between. The CDR3 sequence is CASISGYEQYF. DNA of the CDR3: TGTGCCAGCATTAGCGGCTACGAGCAGTACTTC.

The chain employs TRBV19 and TRBJ2-1; TRBD2 matches at 7 bases. The CDR3 extends over 12 amino acids. After removal of 4 bases from V and 10 bases from J, the junction contained 4 bases not matched to a gene. CDR1 and CDR2 from the germline V gene are LNHDA and SQIVND (reference sequence). CDR3 sequence reads: CASSSGRREQFF. CDR3 DNA: TGTGCCAGTAGTAGCGGGAGACGCGAGCAGTTCTTC.

The chain joins TRBV9 to TRBJ1-1, with D unresolved. Per the germline V gene, CDR1 is SGDLS and CDR2 is YYNGEE. V was cut by 4 bases and J by 1 base, with 11 bases left in between. This CDR3 contains 14 residues. The CDR3 bases are TGTGCCAGCAGCCAGACCCAAGGGAACACTGAAGCTTTCTTT. It yields the protein CASSQTQGNTEAFF. The full variable domain, completed using reference TRBV9 and TRBJ1-1, is DSGVTQTPKHLITATGQRVTLRCSPRSGDLSVYWYQQSLDQGLQFLIQYYNGEERAKGNILERFSAQQFPDLHSELNLSSLELGDSALYFCASSQTQGNTEAFFGQGTRLTVV.

The chain carries TRBV28 and TRBJ1-6, with a tentative D call TRBD1 (5 bases). CDR3 length: 15 amino acids. CDR1 MDHEN and CDR2 SYDVKM come from the germline V gene. The V end lost 3 bases, the J end lost 8 bases, and 14 bases lay between the germline ends. CDR3 sequence: CASSFRGVIYSPLHF. In nucleotides, the CDR3 is TGTGCCAGCAGTTTTCGGGGGGTGATATATTCACCCCTCCACTTT.

About this clone itself: The junction and the germline gene differ at one end; a read error may be behind it. J is TRBJ1-3 and V is TRBV7-8, with D unresolved. The CDR3 length is 18 residues. The germline V gene encodes CDR1 SGHVS and CDR2 FQNEAQ. The CDR3 coding sequence is TGTGCCAGCAGCTTAGCTTCTACCCTCTGGATAACTGGCAACACCATATATTTT. Protein: CASSLASTLWITGNTIYF.

The CDR3 region has the DNA TGTGCCAGCAGACTTACAGGGGCAGAAACTGAAGCTTTCTTT. Protein: CASRLTGAETEAFF. V usage is TRBV6-5 and J usage is TRBJ1-1; 7 bases are a match to TRBD1. The germline gives CDR1 MNHEY, CDR2 SVGAGI. V lost 6 bases and J lost 5; bases outside the gene matches: 9. The CDR3 loop spans 14 amino acids.

This chain uses TRBV7-8 with TRBJ1-1, with D perhaps matching TRBD1 (6 bases). The V end was cut by 3 bases, the J end by 0 bases, with 17 bases between. Germline CDR1 is SGHVS and CDR2 is FQNEAQ. This CDR3 has 17 residues. CDR3 coding DNA: TGTGCCAGCAGCTTGGGGACATCCCTACTCATGAACACTGAAGCTTTCTTT. Its protein is CASSLGTSLLMNTEAFF.

The chain links TRBV18 to TRBJ1-1, with unresolved D. The germline V and J ends were trimmed by 5 bases and 6 bases, with 10 bases remaining between them. The CDR3 contains 12 residues. In germline, CDR1 is KGHSH, CDR2 LQKENI. The CDR3 protein is CASSTRTSEAFF. CDR3 DNA sequence: TGTGCCAGCTCAACACGGACGTCTGAAGCTTTCTTT. The full variable domain, in which reference TRBV18 and TRBJ1-1 provide the parts outside the CDR3, is NAGVMQNPRHLVRRRGQEARLRCSPMKGHSHVYWYRQLPEEGLKFMVYLQKENIIDESGMPKERFSAEFPKEGPSILRIQQVVRGDSAAYFCASSTRTSEAFFGQGTRLTVV.

J is TRBJ1-4 and V is TRBV7-2; maybe TRBD1 (6 bases). The V end was cut by 5 bases, the J end by 3 bases, with 16 bases between. CDR1 and CDR2 (germline): SGHTA, FQGNSA. The CDR3 length is 16 residues. In nucleotides, the CDR3 is TGTGCCAGCAGCCAATTCCACAGGGTAGCTAATGAAAAACTGTTTTTT. Translating gives CASSQFHRVANEKLFF.

Concerning this clone: Other DNA sequences in this sample translate to the same CDR3. V gene TRBV3-1 (or the pseudogene TRBV3-2) combines with J gene TRBJ1-1; TRBD1 is a possible D gene (5 bases). The germline gives CDR1 LGHDT, CDR2 YNNKEL (reference sequence). CDR3 length equals 15 residues. V was pared by 5 bases and J by 0 bases, with 13 bases between. The CDR3 region is CASSRRGGVNTEAFF. The CDR3 region has the DNA TGTGCCAGCAGCAGGCGGGGAGGGGTGAACACTGAAGCTTTCTTT.

The chain uses TRBV6-6 and TRBJ2-1; 7 bases line up with TRBD1. The CDR3 is made up of 15 amino acids. Trimming removed 5 bases from V and 4 bases from J; junction bases left unmatched: 8. Looked up from germline, CDR1 is MNHNY and CDR2 is SVGAGI (reference sequence). The CDR3 region has the DNA TGTGCCAGCAGTGGCCGACCGGGACAGTACAATGAGCAGTTCTTC. Amino acids: CASSGRPGQYNEQFF.

The chain couples TRBV7-7 to TRBJ2-1, with 7 bases matching TRBD2. This CDR3 is built from 14 residues. Germline lookup yields CDR1 SSHAT and CDR2 FNYEAQ (reference sequence). With 3 bases clipped from V and 9 bases from J, the junction kept 8 bases outside the gene matches. In DNA, the CDR3 is TGTGCCAGCAGCTTGGCGGGAGAAGGCGTTGAGCAGTTCTTC. Residues: CASSLAGEGVEQFF.

V is TRBV5-1 and J is TRBJ1-1, with D possibly TRBD1 on 6 matching bases. This CDR3 spans 15 amino acids. Deletions cut 0 bases from V and 1 base from J, with 10 bases between. Germline CDR1 reads SGHRS; CDR2 reads YFSETQ. The DNA of the CDR3 is TGCGCCAGCAGCTTGGAAGGGGGACCGAACACTGAAGCTTTCTTT. This sequence encodes CASSLEGGPNTEAFF.

In DNA form, the CDR3 reads TGTGCCAGCAGAAAACAGGGTTACGAGCAGTACTTC. This gives the protein CASRKQGYEQYF. This chain connects TRBV13 to TRBJ2-7; D might be TRBD1 (6 bases). Germline lookup yields CDR1 PRHDT and CDR2 FYEKMQ (reference sequence). Trimming left V 6 bases short and J 4 bases short, with 10 bases between. This CDR3 is 12 amino acids long.

The genes are TRBV27 and TRBJ2-6, with 7 bases aligning to TRBD1. Germline trimming cut 3 bases from V and 4 bases from J; bases unmatched to any gene: 15. CDR3 length: 19 residues. Germline V gives CDR1 MNHEY, CDR2 SMNVEV (reference sequence). The CDR3 DNA sequence: TGTGCCAGCAGTTTCAAGGTGGGCGACAGGGCTCTGGGGGCCAACGTCCTGACTTTC. Translating gives CASSFKVGDRALGANVLTF.

The count of this clone is one. The chain couples TRBV28 to TRBJ2-1; no clear D gene. Germline V gives CDR1 MDHEN, CDR2 SYDVKM. V gave up 8 bases and J gave up 8 bases, with 16 bases separating them. The CDR3 runs to 13 residues. The CDR3, as DNA: TGTGCCAGCCTCTCTTCTATTGCCTATGAGCAGTTCTTC. This codes for CASLSSIAYEQFF.

The chain carries TRBV14 and TRBJ2-3, with a possible D match to TRBD2 (6 bases). The CDR3 covers 16 residues. The germline V gene encodes CDR1 SGHDN and CDR2 FVKESK. Between the trimmed V and J ends, which lost 8 bases and 3 bases, there was a span of 21 bases. CDR3 residues: CASGTHRTGLTDTQYF. DNA for the CDR3: TGTGCCAGCGGGACTCACAGGACGGGCTTGACAGATACGCAGTATTTT.